What follows are 30 T cell receptor beta chains derived from one specimen sequenced in a study of CD8+ T cells in alopecia areata. RNA extraction and reverse transcription yielded cDNA as sequencing template. TCRdb's table, derived via immunoSEQ multiplex PCR, lists solely in-frame clones and lacks some. The data contain some 110,000 clones, roughly two fifths of them singletons. The sequenced sample consisted of CD4+ T cells sorted from blood. These TCRs come from a human donor with alopecia areata.

This clone was found a few times. This chain links TRBV11-3 with TRBJ2-1; D gene ambiguous. The length of the CDR3 is 16 residues. V dropped 2 bases and J dropped 0 bases, with 11 bases sitting between them. The germline V gene encodes CDR1 SGHNT and CDR2 YENEEA. The CDR3 loop reads CASSLHGARSYNEQFF. DNA for the CDR3: TGTGCCAGCAGCTTACACGGAGCCCGCTCCTACAATGAGCAGTTCTTC.

The table lists this clone with a few counts. The chain is built from TRBV6-5 and TRBJ2-1, with D possibly TRBD2 on 6 matching bases. Trimming removed 4 bases at V and 8 bases at J, with 15 bases between. Germline V gene lookup returns CDR1 MNHEY and CDR2 SVGAGI. The CDR3 totals 14 residues. CDR3 sequence reads: CASSSGLLKDEQFF. The CDR3 nucleotides read TGTGCCAGCAGTTCGGGACTCCTGAAGGATGAGCAGTTCTTC.

The V gene is TRBV11-3, the J gene TRBJ2-4; 9 bases align to TRBD1. The CDR3 has 14 amino acids. Germline V gene sequence: CDR1 SGHNT, CDR2 YENEEA. The trim removed 4 bases at V and 9 bases at J, leaving 7 bases unmatched. The CDR3 region has the DNA TGTGCCAGCAGCTCGCCGGGACAGGGAGGCATTCAGTACTTC. This sequence encodes CASSSPGQGGIQYF.

The chain carries TRBV30 and TRBJ1-1; D unclear. This CDR3 comprises 13 residues. The V gene's germline CDR1 is GTSNPN and CDR2 SVGIG (reference sequence). Deletions cut 4 bases from V and 0 bases from J, with 9 bases between. CDR3 bases: TGTGCCTGGAAGGTACACTTGAACACTGAAGCTTTCTTT. It yields the protein CAWKVHLNTEAFF.

The J gene is TRBJ1-2, the V gene TRBV28; no firm D call. The CDR3 sequence is 13 residues long. Germline CDR1 is MDHEN and CDR2 is SYDVKM. V was trimmed by 3 bases and J by 0 bases, leaving 5 bases between them. CDR3 in DNA: TGTGCCAGCAGTTTGGGTTCTAACTATGGCTACACCTTC. Translated: CASSLGSNYGYTF.

This chain joins TRBV29-1 and TRBJ1-2; perhaps TRBD1 as D (5 bases). This CDR3 region has 13 residues. Germline CDR1 reads SQVTM; CDR2 reads ANQGSEA. Trimming shortened V by 1 base and J by 7 bases, and 13 bases separated the two germline ends. This CDR3 is CSVEAQQDGGYTF. In nucleotides, the CDR3 is TGCAGCGTTGAAGCTCAACAGGATGGTGGCTACACCTTC.

This clone came up a few times. The DNA for the CDR3 is TGTGCCAGCTCGGGAATGGAACTCCTTAACACCGGGGAGCTGTTTTTT. Amino acid sequence: CASSGMELLNTGELFF. J is TRBJ2-2 and V is TRBV18, with D uncertain. Germline CDR1 and CDR2: KGHSH and LQKENI. Between the trimmed V and J ends, which lost 6 bases and 2 bases, there was a span of 16 bases. The CDR3 spans 16 residues.

The J gene is TRBJ2-7, the V gene TRBV4-3; TRBD2 matches 9 bases. Germline lookup yields CDR1 LGHNA and CDR2 YSLEER. The CDR3 spans 15 residues. With 3 bases clipped from V and 5 bases from J, the junction kept 8 bases outside the gene matches. This CDR3 reads CASSHLAGVVDEQYF. In nucleotides, the CDR3 is TGCGCCAGCAGCCACTTAGCGGGAGTGGTTGACGAGCAGTACTTC.

A word on this clone: Its ends do not fully match the called genes, so a read error is possible. The gene calls are TRBV7-7 and TRBJ2-1, with D perhaps matching TRBD2 (7 bases). The CDR3 contains 13 residues. CDR1 and CDR2 (germline): SSHAT, FNYEAQ (reference sequence). The CDR3: CASSLDAGAEQFF. The CDR3 DNA reads TGTGCTAGCAGCTTAGATGCGGGGGCTGAGCAGTTCTTC.

This clone was observed a handful of times. V usage is TRBV4-3 and J usage is TRBJ2-3; 9 nucleotides match TRBD1. Trimming removed 2 bases from V and 1 base from J; junction bases left unmatched: 7. The CDR3 covers 17 residues. CDR1 and CDR2 (germline): LGHNA, YSLEER. The CDR3 nucleotides are TGCGCCAGCAGCCAAAGGACAGGGGCCGTGGGCACAGATACGCAGTATTTT. Translating gives CASSQRTGAVGTDTQYF.

This clone was picked up a small number of times. The J gene is TRBJ2-5, the V gene TRBV7-6; TRBD1 aligns across 7 bases. Germline-derived CDR1 and CDR2 are SGHVS and FNYEAQ. With V trimmed by 5 bases and J by 5 bases, 8 bases remained unmatched. The CDR3 totals 14 residues. This CDR3 reads CASSLTSRGETQYF. CDR3 coding DNA: TGTGCCAGCAGCCTGACTTCCAGGGGGGAGACCCAGTACTTC.

This clone was seen more than once but under ten times. This rearrangement joins TRBV7-9 to TRBJ1-3, with no clear D. V was pared by 10 bases and J by 0 bases, with 10 bases between. This CDR3 region has 13 residues. Germline CDR1 SEHNR, CDR2 FQNEAQ (reference sequence). The DNA of the CDR3 is TGTGCCACCGATTTGAACTCTGGAAACACCATATATTTT. Residues: CATDLNSGNTIYF.

This chain joins TRBV29-1 and TRBJ2-3; maybe TRBD1 (7 bases). Germline V gene data show CDR1 as SQVTM and CDR2 as ANQGSEA. The CDR3 has 18 amino acids. V shed 6 bases and J shed 2 bases, with 27 bases lying between them. The chain's CDR3 is CSVPTGDSFPIYTDTQYF. DNA for the CDR3: TGCAGCGTACCCACAGGGGACTCCTTTCCCATCTACACAGATACGCAGTATTTT.

This clone was detected only a few times. The V and J genes are TRBV5-1 and TRBJ2-5, with TRBD1 as a possible D gene (5 bases). There are 17 residues in the CDR3. Germline assignment: CDR1 SGHRS and CDR2 YFSETQ. Trimming removed 2 bases at V and 5 bases at J, with 22 bases between. The CDR3 bases are TGCGCCAGCAGCTTCACTGACAGAAACGCCTTGGGGGAGACCCAGTACTTC. This gives the protein CASSFTDRNALGETQYF.

The chain combines TRBV5-1 with TRBJ2-2; a possible D gene is TRBD1 (6 bases). The ends were cut back, 4 bases at V and 5 bases at J, with 9 bases in the middle. Germline assignment: CDR1 SGHRS and CDR2 YFSETQ. The CDR3 is made up of 13 amino acids. The CDR3 nucleotides are TGCGCCAGCAGCCGTCAGGGGACCGGGGAGCTGTTTTTT. Encoded protein: CASSRQGTGELFF.

This chain links TRBV6-5 with TRBJ2-2; no clear D. The CDR3 consists of 14 residues. Germline V CDR1 and CDR2: MNHEY, SVGAGI. Trimming took 4 bases from V and 4 from J, leaving 10 bases between them. This CDR3 is CASSSRRVTGELFF. In nucleotides, the CDR3 is TGTGCCAGCAGTTCCCGTAGGGTCACCGGGGAGCTGTTTTTT.

The chain combines TRBV7-2 with TRBJ2-7, with 10 bases aligning to TRBD1. The CDR3 covers 14 residues. Germline CDR1 SGHTA, CDR2 FQGNSA. J gave up 6 bases and V 1 base, and 3 bases lay outside the gene matches. Here the CDR3 DNA reads TGTGCCAGCAGCTTAGTTGGGACAGGGGCCGAGCAGTACTTC. Encoded protein: CASSLVGTGAEQYF.

The chain carries TRBV4-2 and TRBJ2-7, with D possibly matching TRBD2 (5 bases). The CDR3 has 16 residues. Deletions cut 0 bases from V and 0 bases from J, with 12 bases between. CDR1 and CDR2 from the germline V gene are LGHNA and YNFKEQ. CDR3 residues: CASSQEGSEFSYEQYF. CDR3 nucleotides: TGTGCCAGCAGCCAAGAAGGGAGCGAGTTCTCCTACGAGCAGTACTTC.

The chain carries TRBV30 and TRBJ1-3, with a weak D call TRBD1 (5 bases). The CDR3 extends over 13 amino acids. CDR1 GTSNPN and CDR2 SVGIG come from the germline V gene (reference sequence). With 4 bases removed from V and 1 base from J, the gap between germline ends came to 8 bases. This chain's CDR3 is CAWTGQSGNTIYF. CDR3 nucleotides: TGTGCCTGGACAGGGCAATCTGGAAACACCATATATTTT.

In regard to this clone: One junction end disagrees with the germline gene, perhaps due to a read error. The V gene is TRBV29-1, the J gene TRBJ1-2, with 12 bases fitting TRBD1. In germline, CDR1 is SQVTM, CDR2 ANQGSEA. The length of the CDR3 is 12 residues. CDR3 residues: CSTSGTGGPYYF. CDR3 coding DNA: TGCAGCACGTCCGGGACAGGGGGCCCATACTACTTC.

The chain employs TRBV7-2 and TRBJ2-7, with no clear D. V was clipped by 1 base and J by 0 bases, with 7 bases between them. The CDR3 covers 14 residues. The germline V gene has CDR1 SGHTA and CDR2 FQGNSA. CDR3 nucleotide sequence: TGTGCCAGCAGCTTAGGGCCGAGCTCCTACGAGCAGTACTTC. Encoded protein: CASSLGPSSYEQYF.

This clone was counted only a few times. The V call is TRBV29-1, the J call TRBJ2-6, with D tentatively TRBD1 (6 bases). The CDR3 has 13 residues. Trimming cost V 4 bases and J 9 bases, with 13 bases left between them. From germline, CDR1 is SQVTM and CDR2 ANQGSEA. The CDR3 protein is CSVAGVQHNVLTF. CDR3 in DNA: TGCAGCGTTGCAGGGGTACAACACAACGTCCTGACTTTC.

This clone was recorded only once. The chain carries TRBV6-5 and TRBJ2-5; D gene unclear. The CDR3 loop spans 14 amino acids. Germline CDR1 is MNHEY and CDR2 is SVGAGI. Between the trimmed V and J ends, which lost 3 bases and 3 bases, there was a span of 11 bases. CDR3: CASSYHRTKETQYF. CDR3 in DNA: TGTGCCAGCAGTTATCACCGGACCAAAGAGACCCAGTACTTC.

This sequence joins TRBV19 and TRBJ1-1; D is perhaps TRBD1 (5 bases). Germline V gene data show CDR1 as LNHDA and CDR2 as SQIVND (reference sequence). Deletions cut 5 bases from V and 0 bases from J, with 13 bases between. CDR3 length equals 15 residues. The CDR3 coding sequence is TGTGCCAGTAGTGCCCGGGACTTTCTGAACACTGAAGCTTTCTTT. Protein sequence: CASSARDFLNTEAFF.

Worth noting for this clone: The same CDR3 arises from other DNA sequences in this sample as well. The V and J genes are TRBV5-1 and TRBJ2-5; unclear D gene. The CDR3 contains 13 residues. V dropped 3 bases and J dropped 0 bases, with 6 bases sitting between them. The V gene's germline CDR1 is SGHRS and CDR2 YFSETQ. CDR3 loop: CASSSPNQETQYF. In DNA form, the CDR3 reads TGCGCCAGCAGCTCCCCGAACCAAGAGACCCAGTACTTC.

V gene TRBV14 combines with J gene TRBJ2-1; no reliable D call. The CDR3 is 14 residues long. Per germline, CDR1 SGHDN and CDR2 FVKESK. V lost 0 bases and J lost 4, with 7 bases in between. CDR3 in DNA: TGTGCCAGCAGCCAAGATCCCCAGTACAATGAGCAGTTCTTC. This encodes CASSQDPQYNEQFF.

The gene calls are TRBV30 and TRBJ2-7, with TRBD1 identical over 10 bases. From germline, CDR1 is GTSNPN and CDR2 SVGIG (reference sequence). The CDR3 extends over 15 amino acids. J was trimmed by 7 bases and V by 0 bases; bases with no gene match: 9. This CDR3 is CAWSVFGTGDREQYF. The CDR3 DNA follows: TGTGCCTGGAGTGTCTTTGGGACAGGGGATCGGGAGCAGTACTTC.

This clone showed up just a few times. V usage is TRBV28 and J usage is TRBJ1-5; D uncertain. The germline V gene encodes CDR1 MDHEN and CDR2 SYDVKM. There are 12 residues in the CDR3. The V end was cut by 2 bases, the J end by 9 bases, with 8 bases between. CDR3 protein: CASSLLRGPQHF. The CDR3 region has the DNA TGTGCCAGCAGTTTACTCCGGGGGCCCCAGCATTTT.

The chain employs TRBV7-3 and TRBJ2-3, with unresolved D. CDR1 is SGHTA, CDR2 FQGTGA, per germline. The CDR3 is 13 residues long. The ends were cut back, 11 bases at V and 5 bases at J, with 17 bases in the middle. CDR3 in DNA: TGTGCCTCTGGCGCGAACCCCAGAGATACGCAGTATTTT. It yields the protein CASGANPRDTQYF.

Here the CDR3 DNA reads TGTGCCAGCAGCTTGGCCCTTCTCCTCGGGGGCTACACCTTC. As protein: CASSLALLLGGYTF. This chain links TRBV5-6 with TRBJ1-2; D is ambiguous. Germline-derived CDR1 and CDR2 are SGHDT and YYEEEE. This CDR3 is built from 14 residues. Trimming cost V 0 bases and J 8 bases, with 14 bases left between them.